This T cell receptor (beta chain) was captured by sequencing in a study of blood T cells in healthy people across ages. The donors, aged about 6 to 95, were healthy Caucasians from Russia. Per individual sample, total RNA of at least 5.5 micrograms was extracted. PCR was performed a second time for roughly 6 to 12 cycles using a sample-barcoded 5' primer and a J-beta primer mix. TCRdb reprocessed the 5' RACE reads via MiXCR and lists one record per CDR3 protein. The data show about 930,000 distinct CDR3 sequences, with about 27% seen just once and 9.5% to 13% held by the top ten. The CDR3 totals 16 residues. V lost 1 base to trimming and J lost 3 bases, with 16 bases between them. CDR1 SGHDN and CDR2 FVKESK come from the germline V gene. This same sample was also part of a study on T cells of mothers and their children. That source reports: Once extracted, all RNA went into cDNA synthesis at around 1.6 ug per 15 ul. Whether pairs are related or unrelated, thymic selection shapes their TCR recombination output in much the same way.

Sequenced input: blood. V usage is TRBV14 and J usage is TRBJ2-7; perhaps TRBD1 as D (5 bases). The TCR originated in a woman aged 40 to 49 in good health. The CDR3 reads CASSQVGAGPIYEQYF. In nucleotides, the CDR3 is TGTGCCAGCAGCCAAGTAGGGGCCGGTCCGATCTACGAGCAGTACTTC.